Listed here are 28 T cell receptor beta chains from one sample, sequenced in a study of neurological immune-mediated disorders. Each CDR3 protein gets one entry after TCRdb re-called the 5' RACE reads with MiXCR. The table has some 65,000 distinct CDR3 sequences, 5.2% seen once. Sequencing was done on a sample of PBMCs. These receptors all stem from a woman aged 30 to 39 with multiple sclerosis.

V is TRBV2 and J is TRBJ1-2; possible D gene TRBD1, 5 bases. This CDR3 region has 13 residues. The V gene lost 7 bases and the J gene lost 1 base, with 10 bases spanning the gap. In germline, CDR1 is SNHLY, CDR2 FYNNEI. The chain's CDR3 is CASTRRGNYGYTF. DNA of the CDR3: TGTGCCAGCACTAGGAGGGGTAACTATGGCTACACCTTC.

This chain joins TRBV5-5 and TRBJ2-7; the D is unclear. CDR1 SGHKS and CDR2 YYEKEE come from the germline V gene (reference sequence). Trimming stripped 0 bases from V and 1 base from J, with 11 bases between. The CDR3 sequence is 15 residues long. The CDR3: CASSLGIGASYEQYF. The CDR3 nucleotides read TGTGCCAGCAGCTTGGGTATCGGAGCTTCCTACGAGCAGTACTTC.

This clonotype was seen many times. The rearrangement joins TRBV6-5 to TRBJ2-2; TRBD1 agrees at 7 bases. V shed 5 bases, J shed 6 bases, and the junction held 3 bases outside the gene matches. Germline CDR1 reads MNHEY; CDR2 reads SVGAGI. The length of the CDR3 is 13 residues. The CDR3 DNA sequence: TGTGCCAGCAGTCCTACAGGGGCCGGGGAGCTGTTTTTT. Translation: CASSPTGAGELFF.

This clonotype came up many times. The V gene is TRBV6-5, the J gene TRBJ1-3; a possible D gene is TRBD1 (6 bases). The V end was cut by 6 bases, the J end by 4 bases, with 10 bases between. CDR1 is MNHEY, CDR2 SVGAGI, per germline. The CDR3 consists of 13 residues. In nucleotides, the CDR3 is TGTGCCAGCAGCACAGGGAGGGGAAACACCATATATTTT. The encoded protein is CASSTGRGNTIYF.

This clonotype was counted many times. The V gene is TRBV6-5, the J gene TRBJ2-7; 8 bases are shared with TRBD1. CDR3 length equals 15 residues. Germline V CDR1 and CDR2: MNHEY, SVGAGI. Trimming at V came to 4 bases and at J to 2 bases, leaving 7 bases not matched to a gene. CDR3 loop: CASSSPGDRTYEQYF. The CDR3, as DNA: TGTGCCAGCAGTTCCCCCGGGGACAGGACCTACGAGCAGTACTTC.

This clonotype was found many times. CDR3 nucleotides: TGTGCCAGCAGGCGGGGGGGGTACAATGAGCAGTTCTTC. Protein: CASRRGGYNEQFF. V gene TRBV12-3 or TRBV12-4 combines with J gene TRBJ2-1; 9 positions match TRBD2. The CDR3 totals 13 residues. V lost 6 bases, J lost 4 bases, and 1 base stayed unmatched.

In this sample, this clonotype turned up many times. The rearrangement joins TRBV15 to TRBJ2-2; D is unclear. Trimming removed 0 bases from V and 2 bases from J, with 4 bases in between. The CDR3 has 14 amino acids. Germline lookup yields CDR1 LNHNV and CDR2 YYDKDF (reference sequence). CDR3 in amino acids: CATSRDQNTGELFF. The CDR3 DNA reads TGTGCCACCAGCAGAGATCAAAACACCGGGGAGCTGTTTTTT.

This clonotype was seen a few times. The chain links TRBV5-1 to TRBJ2-2; 7 nucleotides agree with TRBD1. The CDR3 is made up of 12 amino acids. The junction had 2 bases not matched to a gene; V was cut back by 4 bases and J by 8 bases. Germline loops: CDR1 SGHRS, CDR2 YFSETQ. CDR3 DNA: TGCGCCAGCAGCACGGGACAGGGGGAGCTGTTTTTT. Protein sequence: CASSTGQGELFF.

The chain joins TRBV5-8 to TRBJ2-1; 10 nucleotides agree with TRBD2. CDR1 is SGHTS, CDR2 YDEGEE, per germline. CDR3 length equals 16 residues. The V gene end was trimmed by 0 bases and the J gene end by 4 bases; junction bases not matched to a gene: 4. The CDR3 DNA reads as TGTGCCAGCAGCTTGGTAGGGACTAGCGCGTACAATGAGCAGTTCTTC. Its translation: CASSLVGTSAYNEQFF.

Many counts were recorded for this clonotype. V is TRBV6-1 and J is TRBJ1-5; tentative D call: TRBD1 (5 bases). Per the germline V gene, CDR1 is MNHNS and CDR2 is SASEGT. The CDR3 length is 16 residues. Trimming cost V 9 bases and J 11 bases, with 29 bases left between them. The CDR3 is CASKQDDSFLGGSQHF. The DNA for the CDR3 is TGTGCCAGTAAACAAGATGACAGCTTCTTGGGGGGGTCCCAGCATTTT.

In this sample, this clonotype turned up a few times. This may stem from a read error, because a much larger clone lies one nucleotide away. The chain joins TRBV20-1 to TRBJ2-7, with D possibly matching TRBD2 (5 bases). This CDR3 contains 14 residues. Trimming took 2 bases from V and 2 from J, leaving 13 bases between them. The germline V gene encodes CDR1 DFQATT and CDR2 SNEGSKA (reference sequence). The CDR3 is CSARIRESPYEQYF. CDR3 sequence (DNA): TGCAGTGCTAGAATACGGGAAAGCCCCTACGAGCAGTACTTC.

This clonotype was seen ten or more times. The rearrangement uses TRBV28 and TRBJ2-7, with 9 bases matching TRBD1. The J segment lost 0 bases and the V segment lost 5 bases, leaving 8 bases of the junction unmatched. From germline, CDR1 is MDHEN and CDR2 SYDVKM. The CDR3 consists of 16 residues. The DNA for the CDR3 is TGTGCCAGCAGTCCCCTAGGACAGGGGCTCTCCTACGAGCAGTACTTC. The encoded protein is CASSPLGQGLSYEQYF.

This clonotype was observed at least ten times. This chain joins TRBV4-2 and TRBJ1-3; D remains ambiguous. This CDR3 region has 16 residues. Germline lookup yields CDR1 LGHNA and CDR2 YNFKEQ. V was shortened by 0 bases and J by 4 bases, with 13 bases between the two germline ends. CDR3 sequence (DNA): TGTGCCAGCAGCCAAGATCTACCGGGTACGGGAAACACCATATATTTT. It is translated as CASSQDLPGTGNTIYF.

This clonotype showed up many times. The J gene is TRBJ2-1, the V gene TRBV7-6; 7 bases map to TRBD1. CDR1 is SGHVS and CDR2 is FNYEAQ in the germline V gene. The J segment lost 12 bases and the V segment lost 3 bases, leaving 14 bases of the junction unmatched. CDR3 length: 15 amino acids. Here the CDR3 reads CASSFSNWDSRGQFF. CDR3 DNA: TGTGCCAGCAGCTTTAGTAACTGGGACAGCCGCGGGCAGTTCTTC.

This clonotype was counted at least ten times. This chain links TRBV6-2 or TRBV6-3 with TRBJ2-1; 10 positions agree with TRBD2. The CDR3 runs 20 residues. Germline CDR1 MNHEY, CDR2 SVGEGT. After removal of 10 bases from V and 0 bases from J, the junction contained 21 bases not matched to a gene. This CDR3 is CATTSTRLAGGESSYNEQFF. The CDR3 region has the DNA TGTGCCACCACGTCAACGAGATTAGCGGGGGGCGAGAGCTCCTACAATGAGCAGTTCTTC.

This clonotype was counted ten times or more. J is TRBJ2-3 and V is TRBV20-1; possible D gene TRBD2, 7 bases. Germline V gene sequence: CDR1 DFQATT, CDR2 SNEGSKA (reference sequence). Trimming pared 2 bases from V and 0 bases from J, leaving 15 bases between. The CDR3 has 16 amino acids. The CDR3 spells CSARRRGRSSTDTQYF. The CDR3 bases are TGCAGTGCTAGACGGCGGGGGCGCTCCAGCACAGATACGCAGTATTTT.

This clonotype was recorded many times. The chain joins TRBV7-8 to TRBJ2-6, with a tentative D call TRBD2 (5 bases). Trimming pared 7 bases from V and 0 bases from J, leaving 13 bases between. CDR3 length equals 16 residues. Germline CDR1 is SGHVS and CDR2 is FQNEAQ. The chain's CDR3 is CASNRGWLSGANVLTF. As DNA, the CDR3 is TGTGCCAGCAACCGAGGGTGGCTCTCTGGGGCCAACGTCCTGACTTTC.

This clonotype was observed many times. The chain joins TRBV15 to TRBJ2-2; tentatively, D is TRBD2 (7 bases). Trimming pared 4 bases from V and 4 bases from J, leaving 19 bases between. The V gene's germline CDR1 is LNHNV and CDR2 YYDKDF (reference sequence). CDR3 length: 17 residues. The CDR3 loop is CATSTLRGARGTGELFF. For the CDR3, the DNA is TGTGCCACCAGCACCCTCCGGGGGGCTCGGGGCACCGGGGAGCTGTTTTTT.

In this sample, this clonotype turned up many times. This sequence may be a read error, since a much larger clone differs from it by one base. The chain carries TRBV24-1 and TRBJ1-6; D is uncertain. Germline lookup yields CDR1 KGHDR and CDR2 SFDVKD. V was shortened by 9 bases and J by 5 bases, with 7 bases between the two germline ends. This CDR3 contains 12 residues. DNA of the CDR3: TGTGCCACCCGGGAAAATAATTCACCCCTCCACTTT. Amino acids: CATRENNSPLHF.

The chain has TRBV20-1 and TRBJ1-3, with D unclear. Germline assignment: CDR1 DFQATT and CDR2 SNEGSKA (reference sequence). The CDR3 runs 13 residues. Deletions cut 3 bases from V and 2 bases from J, with 8 bases between. The CDR3 nucleotides are TGCAGTGCTAGTCGGGGTACTGGAAACACCATATATTTT. Amino acids: CSASRGTGNTIYF.

This clonotype has only a few counts. The V gene is TRBV5-1, the J gene TRBJ2-3, with TRBD2 matching over 9 bases. Germline loops: CDR1 SGHRS, CDR2 YFSETQ. With 7 bases clipped from V and 1 base from J, the junction kept 4 bases outside the gene matches. The CDR3 totals 14 residues. The CDR3 reads CASCSGGGTDTQYF. As DNA, the CDR3 is TGCGCCAGCTGTAGCGGGGGAGGCACAGATACGCAGTATTTT.

This clonotype has ten or more counts. The rearrangement uses TRBV11-2 and TRBJ2-1; D unclear. V lost 5 bases, J lost 0 bases, and 5 bases lay in between. In germline, CDR1 is SGHAT, CDR2 FQNNGV. The CDR3 is 13 amino acids. CDR3 loop: CASSPASYNEQFF. Written as DNA, the CDR3 is TGTGCCAGCAGCCCGGCCTCCTACAATGAGCAGTTCTTC.

This clonotype was recorded at least ten times. J is TRBJ1-5 and V is TRBV28; perhaps TRBD1 as D (6 bases). The length of the CDR3 is 19 residues. Germline CDR1 MDHEN, CDR2 SYDVKM. V was shortened by 2 bases and J by 0 bases, with 20 bases between the two germline ends. CDR3 loop: CASSLRGKVSGDSNQPQHF. For the CDR3, the DNA is TGTGCCAGCAGTTTAAGGGGGAAGGTGTCAGGAGATAGCAATCAGCCCCAGCATTTT.

This clonotype was counted ten times or more. The chain has TRBV6-5 and TRBJ2-6; D uncertain. Germline V lookup: CDR1 MNHEY, CDR2 SVGAGI. The length of the CDR3 is 17 residues. Trimming left V 0 bases short and J 1 base short, with 10 bases between. The CDR3 here is CASSYSPGMSGANVLTF. CDR3 sequence (DNA): TGTGCCAGCAGTTACTCTCCGGGTATGTCTGGGGCCAACGTCCTGACTTTC.

The sample holds many counts of this clonotype. The chain combines TRBV18 with TRBJ2-5, with D perhaps matching TRBD1 (5 bases). CDR3 size: 15 residues. The germline CDR1 and CDR2 sequences are KGHSH and LQKENI. V shed 0 bases and J shed 5 bases, with 13 bases lying between them. In DNA form, the CDR3 reads TGTGCCAGCTCACCACCAAGCAGGGTTCAGGAGACCCAGTACTTC. Its protein product is CASSPPSRVQETQYF.

At least ten counts were recorded for this clonotype. CDR3 sequence reads: CASSLGGVTYEQYF. Written as DNA, the CDR3 is TGCGCCAGCAGCTTGGGAGGGGTCACCTACGAGCAGTACTTC. This chain connects TRBV5-1 to TRBJ2-7; possibly TRBD1 or TRBD2 for D (5 bases each). CDR1 and CDR2 from the germline V gene are SGHRS and YFSETQ. The CDR3 has 14 residues. The ends were cut back, 0 bases at V and 2 bases at J, with 9 bases in the middle.

This clonotype was seen ten or more times. This chain joins TRBV6-1 and TRBJ1-3; D is undetermined. The V gene lost 6 bases and the J gene lost 0 bases, with 18 bases spanning the gap. The CDR3 has 17 residues. Per germline, CDR1 MNHNS and CDR2 SASEGT. CDR3 sequence: CASSRLKGGSSGNTIYF. DNA for the CDR3: TGTGCCAGCAGCCGACTCAAGGGCGGGAGCTCTGGAAACACCATATATTTT.

This clonotype came up many times. J is TRBJ1-1 and V is TRBV20-1; 11 bases are a match to TRBD1. The CDR3 consists of 17 residues. Germline assignment: CDR1 DFQATT and CDR2 SNEGSKA (reference sequence). DNA of the CDR3: TGCAGCCCTTGGGGGTTGGGACAGGGGGGATTGAACACTGAAGCTTTCTTT. Translation: CSPWGLGQGGLNTEAFF.